The sequence of this T cell receptor beta chain was determined in a study of spatial heterogeneity in lung cancer. TCRdb re-derived calls from the 5' RACE reads in MiXCR, one entry per CDR3 protein. The data show around 89,000 distinct CDR3 sequences, 10% to 15% seen once. This CDR3 comprises 14 residues. The V gene's germline CDR1 is LNHNV and CDR2 YYDKDF (reference sequence). Trimming stripped 2 bases from V and 5 bases from J, with 10 bases between. Stated time point: sample taken at primary tumor resection. Sequencing of whole RNA from tumor, nontumor lung or frozen PBMC involved no sorting. Sequencing was performed on PBMCs, taken at surgery. The clonotype was recovered from a male donor with early-stage non-small cell lung cancer. The V call is TRBV15, the J call TRBJ2-1; a possible D gene is TRBD1 (5 bases). The CDR3 reads CATSRSGMDNEQFF. CDR3 sequence (DNA): TGTGCCACCAGCAGATCAGGGATGGACAATGAGCAGTTCTTC.